Sequencing of this T cell receptor (beta chain) was carried out in a study of cytomegalovirus exposure and HLA in healthy donors. Points from the study as a whole: CMV antigen specificity of a few CMV-associated chains was confirmed in vitro.

The V gene's germline CDR1 is ENHRY and CDR2 SYGVKD. CDR3 size: 13 residues. V lost 7 bases to trimming and J lost 6 bases; unmatched junction nucleotides: 3. Concerning this clone: As yet, its antigen is unknown.

PCR amplification relied on 60 Vbeta primers (plus 13 Jbeta primers). The repertoire was sequenced with immunoSEQ multiplex PCR; TCRdb's copy has only in-frame clones and lacks some. The specimen's table records about 77,000 clones. The chain joins TRBV10-3 to TRBJ2-3; TRBD2 matches 11 bases. This TCR was recovered from a middle-aged man in good health and CMV-seropositive. Sequenced material: PBMCs. CDR3 sequence (DNA): TGTGCCATCAATCCTAGCGGGAGGGATACGCAGTATTTT. Encoded protein: CAINPSGRDTQYF.